This T cell receptor beta chain was documented in a study of hypomethylating agent response in myelodysplastic syndrome. Background on the study: With a mean age of roughly 72 +/- 6.3 years, patients were most commonly cytogenetically diploid.

How the authors handled the data: Previously reported viral-epitope specificity per VDJdb covered less than 2% of 168,753 unique clonotypes. Sequenced by immunoSEQ multiplex PCR; TCRdb stores in-frame clones only, minus some. D and trimming were read from the DNA, whereas the V and J calls and clone size are those reported in that table. The sample comprises about 7,200 clones, approximately 86% of which are singletons, and 16% rests with the top ten. Deletions cut 1 base from V and 4 bases from J, with 13 bases between. This CDR3 has 15 amino acids. CDR1 and CDR2 (germline): SGHTA, FQGNSA. The sample consisted of bone marrow, taken before or after starting hypomethylating agent treatment for myelodysplastic syndrome (not recorded which). The chain combines TRBV7-2 with TRBJ1-2; the D gene is possibly TRBD1 (5 bases). The sequence came from a human donor with myelodysplastic syndrome. The CDR3 region is CASSLGQGVAYGYTF. The CDR3 DNA reads as TGTGCCAGCAGCTTAGGTCAGGGCGTGGCCTATGGCTACACCTTC.